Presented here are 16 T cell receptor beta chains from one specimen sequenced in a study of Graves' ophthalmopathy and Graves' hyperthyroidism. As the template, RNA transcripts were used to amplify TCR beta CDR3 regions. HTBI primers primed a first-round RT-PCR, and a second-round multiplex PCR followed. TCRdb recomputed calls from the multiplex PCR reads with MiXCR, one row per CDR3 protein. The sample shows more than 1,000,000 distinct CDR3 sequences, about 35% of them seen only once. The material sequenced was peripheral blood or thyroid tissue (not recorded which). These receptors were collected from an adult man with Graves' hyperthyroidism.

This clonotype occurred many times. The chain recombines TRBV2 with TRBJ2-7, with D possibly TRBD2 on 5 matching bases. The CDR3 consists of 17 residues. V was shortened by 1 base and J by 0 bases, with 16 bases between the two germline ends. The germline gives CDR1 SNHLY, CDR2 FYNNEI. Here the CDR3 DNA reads TGTGCCAGCAGTGAAGATGGAGTTAGCGAACACTCCTACGAGCAGTACTTC. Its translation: CASSEDGVSEHSYEQYF.

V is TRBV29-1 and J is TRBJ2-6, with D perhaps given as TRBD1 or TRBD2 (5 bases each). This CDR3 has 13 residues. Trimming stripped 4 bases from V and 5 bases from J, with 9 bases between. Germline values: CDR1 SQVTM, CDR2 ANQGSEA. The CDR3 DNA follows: TGCAGCGTTGGAGGGACGAGGGCCAACGTCCTGACTTTC. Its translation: CSVGGTRANVLTF.

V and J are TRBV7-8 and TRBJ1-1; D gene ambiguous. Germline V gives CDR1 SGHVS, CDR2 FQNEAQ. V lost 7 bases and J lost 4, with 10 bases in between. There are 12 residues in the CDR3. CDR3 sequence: CASIEGGTEAFF. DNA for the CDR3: TGTGCCAGCATCGAGGGAGGCACTGAAGCTTTCTTT.

CDR3 in DNA: TGTGCCAGCAGCCCTTCTGGCGTTCCCGTCTCCTATAATTCACCCCTCCACTTT. It codes for CASSPSGVPVSYNSPLHF. The V gene is TRBV5-8, the J gene TRBJ1-6; no definite D call. This CDR3 is built from 18 residues. The germline V gene has CDR1 SGHTS and CDR2 YDEGEE. V was trimmed by 4 bases and J by 0 bases, leaving 17 bases between them.

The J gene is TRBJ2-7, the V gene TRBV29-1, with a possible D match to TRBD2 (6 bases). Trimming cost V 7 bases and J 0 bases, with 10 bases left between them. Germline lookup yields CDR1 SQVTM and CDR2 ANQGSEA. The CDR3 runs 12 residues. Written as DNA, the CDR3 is TGCAGCGGGAGGGGTACCTCCTACGAGCAGTACTTC. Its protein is CSGRGTSYEQYF.

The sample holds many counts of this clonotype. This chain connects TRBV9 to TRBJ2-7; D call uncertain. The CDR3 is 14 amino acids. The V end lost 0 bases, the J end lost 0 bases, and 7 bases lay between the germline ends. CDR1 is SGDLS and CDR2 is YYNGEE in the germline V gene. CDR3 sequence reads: CASSVAADSYEQYF. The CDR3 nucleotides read TGTGCCAGCAGCGTAGCGGCGGACTCCTACGAGCAGTACTTC.

This chain's CDR3 is CASSPASTNEKLFF. The CDR3 DNA is TGCGCCAGCAGCCCAGCCTCAACTAATGAAAAACTGTTTTTT. The genes are TRBV5-1 and TRBJ1-4; D ambiguous. The germline V and J ends were trimmed by 4 bases and 0 bases, with 7 bases remaining between them. The CDR3 is 14 amino acids. Germline assignment: CDR1 SGHRS and CDR2 YFSETQ.

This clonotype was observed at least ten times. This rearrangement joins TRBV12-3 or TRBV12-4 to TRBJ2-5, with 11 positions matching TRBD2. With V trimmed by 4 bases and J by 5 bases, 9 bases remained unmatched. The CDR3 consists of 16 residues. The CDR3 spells CASSSWFSGGEETQYF. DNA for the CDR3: TGTGCCAGCAGTTCCTGGTTTAGCGGGGGGGAGGAGACCCAGTACTTC.

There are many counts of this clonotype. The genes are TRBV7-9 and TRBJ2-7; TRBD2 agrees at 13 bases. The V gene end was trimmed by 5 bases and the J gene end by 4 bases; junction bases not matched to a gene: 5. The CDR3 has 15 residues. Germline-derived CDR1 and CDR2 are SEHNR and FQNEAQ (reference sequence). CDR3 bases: TGTGCCAGCAGCCCCACGGGACTAGCGGGGTACGAGCAGTACTTC. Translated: CASSPTGLAGYEQYF. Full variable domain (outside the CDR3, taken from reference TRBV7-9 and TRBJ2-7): DTGVSQNPRHKITKRGQNVTFRCDPISEHNRLYWYRQTLGQGPEFLTYFQNEAQLEKSRLLSDRFSAERPKGSFSTLEIQRTEQGDSAMYLCASSPTGLAGYEQYFGPGTRLTVT.

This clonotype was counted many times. CDR3 region: CASSLLQGATTGANVLTF. The CDR3 nucleotides read TGCGCCAGCAGCTTACTACAGGGGGCAACAACCGGGGCCAACGTCCTGACTTTC. The chain couples TRBV5-1 to TRBJ2-6, with 9 nucleotides matching TRBD1. The CDR3 extends over 18 amino acids. Germline CDR1 reads SGHRS; CDR2 reads YFSETQ. Trimming cost V 2 bases and J 4 bases; bases outside gene matches: 10.

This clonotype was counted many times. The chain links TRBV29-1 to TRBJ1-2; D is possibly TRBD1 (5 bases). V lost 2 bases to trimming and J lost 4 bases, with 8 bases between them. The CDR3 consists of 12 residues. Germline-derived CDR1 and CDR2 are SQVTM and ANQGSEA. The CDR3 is CSVEIDSYGYTF. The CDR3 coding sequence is TGCAGCGTTGAAATCGACAGCTATGGCTACACCTTC.

CDR3 DNA sequence: TGTGCCATCGAGGGGGGGACAGGGACTGGGGCCAACGTCCTGACTTTC. This translates into CAIEGGTGTGANVLTF. This chain joins TRBV2 and TRBJ2-6, with TRBD1 matching over 9 bases. J gave up 2 bases and V 10 bases, and 9 bases lay outside the gene matches. The CDR3 totals 16 residues. The germline CDR1 and CDR2 sequences are SNHLY and FYNNEI.

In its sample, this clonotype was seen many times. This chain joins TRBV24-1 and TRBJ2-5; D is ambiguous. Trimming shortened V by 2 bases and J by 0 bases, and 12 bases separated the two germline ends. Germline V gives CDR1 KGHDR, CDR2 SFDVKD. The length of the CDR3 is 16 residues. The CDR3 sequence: CATSDYTTDHQETQYF. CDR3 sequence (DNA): TGTGCCACCAGTGATTATACGACCGACCACCAAGAGACCCAGTACTTC.

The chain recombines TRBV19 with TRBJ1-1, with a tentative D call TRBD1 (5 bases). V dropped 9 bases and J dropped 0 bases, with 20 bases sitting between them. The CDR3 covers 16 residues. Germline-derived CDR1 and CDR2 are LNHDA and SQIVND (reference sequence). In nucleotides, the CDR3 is TGTGCCAGCACCTCCCTGACGGGGCGGATGAACACTGAAGCTTTCTTT. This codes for CASTSLTGRMNTEAFF.

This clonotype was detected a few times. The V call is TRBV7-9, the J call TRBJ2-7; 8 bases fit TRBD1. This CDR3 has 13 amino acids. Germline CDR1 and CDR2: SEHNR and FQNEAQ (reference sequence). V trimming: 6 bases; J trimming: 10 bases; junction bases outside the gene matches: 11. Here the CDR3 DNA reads TGTGCCAGCAGTTCCGGACAGGGAGTTTTACAGTACTTC. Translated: CASSSGQGVLQYF.

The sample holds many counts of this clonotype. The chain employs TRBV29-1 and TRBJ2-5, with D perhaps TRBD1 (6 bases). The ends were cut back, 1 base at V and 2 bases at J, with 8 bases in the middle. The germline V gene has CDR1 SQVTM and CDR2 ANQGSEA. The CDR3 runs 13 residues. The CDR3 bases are TGCAGCGTTGAAGGAGGACAGCAAGAGACCCAGTACTTC. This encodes CSVEGGQQETQYF.